Below, 18 T cell receptor beta chains from the same sample are listed, as sequenced in a study of Ad26.COV2.S vaccination and SARS-CoV-2 variants. Sequencing was performed with immunoSEQ multiplex PCR; in TCRdb, only in-frame clones are kept and a portion is missing. Of 200,000 to 250,000 clones detected, roughly 88% appear once; the ten largest clones hold around 10%. This sample's treatment: roughly 20 received Ad26.COV2.S at low or high dose, single or two shots; several received placebo; per-sample allocation not given. Day 63 following the first vaccine or placebo injection was when the samples were taken. The sample was peripheral blood, taken in a trial of Ad26.COV2.S vaccine versus placebo. The receptors were gathered from a person between 18 and 65 years old who received the Ad26.COV2.S COVID-19 vaccine or a placebo.

The rearrangement uses TRBV27 and TRBJ2-3, with no clear D. Trimming shortened V by 5 bases and J by 6 bases, and 15 bases separated the two germline ends. CDR3 length equals 14 residues. Germline CDR1 is MNHEY and CDR2 is SMNVEV (reference sequence). The CDR3 region is CASSELGWRDTQYF. The CDR3 nucleotides read TGTGCCAGCAGTGAGTTAGGGTGGCGCGATACGCAGTATTTT.

The chain carries TRBV4-3 and TRBJ1-1, with 8 bases matching TRBD1. The V segment lost 2 bases and the J segment 5 bases; nucleotides outside the gene matches: 10. Germline lookup yields CDR1 LGHNA and CDR2 YSLEER. This CDR3 contains 16 residues. CDR3 coding DNA: TGCGCCAGCAGCCAACCCGGACAGGGAAGAGGGACTGAAGCTTTCTTT. This translates into CASSQPGQGRGTEAFF.

This chain links TRBV18 with TRBJ1-1, with TRBD1 matching over 7 bases. The germline CDR1 and CDR2 sequences are KGHSH and LQKENI. With 0 bases clipped from V and 1 base from J, the junction kept 2 bases outside the gene matches. The CDR3 runs to 15 residues. The CDR3: CASSPPEGANTEAFF. CDR3 nucleotides: TGTGCCAGCTCACCACCGGAGGGGGCGAACACTGAAGCTTTCTTT.

About this clone: The sample has other DNA sequences that encode this CDR3 too. The chain is built from TRBV9 and TRBJ1-2; no clear D gene. This CDR3 has 13 amino acids. The germline CDR1 and CDR2 sequences are SGDLS and YYNGEE. Trimming left V 0 bases short and J 3 bases short, with 6 bases between. The chain's CDR3 is CASSVATDYGYTF. CDR3 DNA: TGTGCCAGCAGCGTAGCGACGGACTATGGCTACACCTTC.

The rearrangement uses TRBV7-6 and TRBJ2-7, with 8 bases matching TRBD2. Germline assignment: CDR1 SGHVS and CDR2 FNYEAQ. V lost 5 bases to trimming and J lost 0 bases; unmatched junction nucleotides: 3. The CDR3 is 14 residues long. The CDR3 nucleotides read TGTGCCAGCAGCCGGCTAGCGGGCTCCTACGAGCAGTACTTC. It yields the protein CASSRLAGSYEQYF.

The genes are TRBV14 and TRBJ1-1, with D perhaps matching TRBD1 (6 bases). Trimming shortened V by 7 bases and J by 1 base, and 10 bases separated the two germline ends. The CDR3 extends over 13 amino acids. Per the germline V gene, CDR1 is SGHDN and CDR2 is FVKESK. CDR3 residues: CASTRGANTEAFF. DNA for the CDR3: TGTGCCAGCACCCGGGGGGCGAACACTGAAGCTTTCTTT.

The rearrangement links TRBV6-5 to TRBJ2-6; D is undetermined. V gave up 7 bases and J gave up 2 bases, with 9 bases separating them. The length of the CDR3 is 14 residues. Germline CDR1 is MNHEY and CDR2 is SVGAGI. This CDR3 is CASNLGPGANVLTF. The CDR3 DNA reads as TGTGCCAGCAATCTAGGGCCTGGGGCCAACGTCCTGACTTTC.

V is TRBV7-9 and J is TRBJ2-2; D is tentatively TRBD1 or TRBD2 (6 bases each). This CDR3 is built from 14 residues. Germline V gene data show CDR1 as SEHNR and CDR2 as FQNEAQ (reference sequence). Trimming took 3 bases from V and 5 from J, leaving 10 bases between them. In DNA, the CDR3 is TGTGCCAGCAGCTTTTCGGGGGCGACCGGGGAGCTGTTTTTT. Its protein is CASSFSGATGELFF. The full variable domain, its missing parts supplied by reference TRBV7-9 and TRBJ2-2, is DTGVSQNPRHKITKRGQNVTFRCDPISEHNRLYWYRQTLGQGPEFLTYFQNEAQLEKSRLLSDRFSAERPKGSFSTLEIQRTEQGDSAMYLCASSFSGATGELFFGEGSRLTVL.

V is TRBV6-5 and J is TRBJ2-7, with 11 bases that match TRBD1. J lost 3 bases, V lost 2 bases, and 3 bases had no gene match. The V gene's germline CDR1 is MNHEY and CDR2 SVGAGI. The CDR3 covers 15 residues. The CDR3 DNA reads TGTGCCAGCAGTTACGGGACAGGGGGTGTCTACGAGCAGTACTTC. Protein sequence: CASSYGTGGVYEQYF.

This chain connects TRBV13 to TRBJ1-6, with D possibly matching TRBD1 (6 bases). This CDR3 has 14 residues. V lost 1 base and J lost 8, with 9 bases in between. Germline V gene data show CDR1 as PRHDT and CDR2 as FYEKMQ (reference sequence). CDR3 sequence (DNA): TGTGCCAGCAGCTTAGTAGGGGGACATTCACCCCTCCACTTT. It codes for CASSLVGGHSPLHF.

This sequence joins TRBV7-3 and TRBJ2-2; D unclear. Germline V gives CDR1 SGHTA, CDR2 FQGTGA. The CDR3 spans 15 residues. Deletions cut 3 bases from V and 1 base from J, with 9 bases between. CDR3: CASSLSGGNTGELFF. Here the CDR3 DNA reads TGTGCCAGCAGCTTGAGTGGCGGGAACACCGGGGAGCTGTTTTTT.

The gene calls are TRBV30 and TRBJ1-3, with 7 nucleotides matching TRBD1. The V segment lost 4 bases and the J segment 0 bases; nucleotides outside the gene matches: 3. The CDR3 loop spans 14 amino acids. Germline V gene data show CDR1 as GTSNPN and CDR2 as SVGIG (reference sequence). The CDR3 bases are TGTGCCTGGACCCGACAGGGCTCTGGAAACACCATATATTTT. Translating gives CAWTRQGSGNTIYF.

The V and J genes are TRBV9 and TRBJ2-1, with D perhaps given as TRBD1 or TRBD2 (6 bases each). Trimming removed 3 bases from V and 3 bases from J, with 22 bases in between. Germline V CDR1 and CDR2: SGDLS, YYNGEE. The CDR3 has 18 amino acids. This chain's CDR3 is CASSEGGRGSWYYNEQFF. In DNA, the CDR3 is TGTGCCAGCAGCGAGGGAGGCAGGGGATCTTGGTACTACAATGAGCAGTTCTTC.

The V and J genes are TRBV5-6 and TRBJ2-1, with D hard to call. Trimming left V 4 bases short and J 5 bases short, with 13 bases between. Per the germline V gene, CDR1 is SGHDT and CDR2 is YYEEEE. The CDR3 length is 14 residues. CDR3 in DNA: TGTGCCAGCAGCCCTTCCCCCGATAACAATGAGCAGTTCTTC. Residues: CASSPSPDNNEQFF.

This clone was detected only once. V is TRBV4-3 and J is TRBJ2-7, with 8 bases that match TRBD1. Per the germline V gene, CDR1 is LGHNA and CDR2 is YSLEER. This CDR3 has 15 residues. The V gene end was trimmed by 3 bases and the J gene end by 2 bases; junction bases not matched to a gene: 6. This chain's CDR3 is CASSQDRTGTYEQYF. The CDR3, as DNA: TGCGCCAGCAGCCAGGATCGGACAGGGACCTACGAGCAGTACTTC.

The rearrangement links TRBV10-3 to TRBJ2-2; the match to TRBD1 covers 8 bases. The germline V gene encodes CDR1 ENHRY and CDR2 SYGVKD. Trimming took 10 bases from V and 6 from J; bases not matched to a gene: 10. The CDR3 runs 14 residues. The chain's CDR3 is CATQTGAIAGELFF. DNA for the CDR3: TGTGCCACTCAGACAGGGGCAATCGCCGGGGAGCTGTTTTTT.

The genes are TRBV23-1 and TRBJ2-4; 14 positions agree with TRBD2. TRBV23-1 is an ORF for which the function is uncertain. Trimming at V came to 3 bases and at J to 2 bases, leaving 18 bases not matched to a gene. This CDR3 region has 22 residues. CDR3 in amino acids: CASSHTGLAGALSYGTKNIQYF. The CDR3 nucleotides are TGCGCCAGCAGTCACACGGGACTAGCGGGGGCACTATCTTACGGGACCAAAAACATTCAGTACTTC.

The chain has TRBV11-2 and TRBJ1-6; D is ambiguous. The germline CDR1 and CDR2 sequences are SGHAT and FQNNGV. The CDR3 contains 16 residues. V lost 2 bases and J 8 bases, leaving 16 bases between the germline ends. The CDR3 sequence: CASSLLGGDTHSPLHF. The CDR3, as DNA: TGTGCCAGCAGCTTACTTGGCGGCGACACCCATTCACCCCTCCACTTT.